These T cell receptor beta chains were read from a single sample in a study of T and B cells in COVID-19 patients. In TCRdb, the multiplex PCR reads were re-called with MiXCR into one record per CDR3 protein. Of roughly 25,000 distinct CDR3 sequences listed, 30% to 35% are singletons. The sample taken for sequencing was blood. The receptors derive from a human donor who had recovered from COVID-19. CDR3s include the opening cysteine and the closing phenylalanine or tryptophan. Each record gives: V gene, D gene, CDR3 length, clone size, J gene, CDR3 DNA, CDR3 protein. A D gene is named only where the DNA matches it firmly. The size of a clone is reported for some rows only, either as once, few or many, or as a class for expanded clones.

V: TRBV19
D: .
length: 13
size: many
J: TRBJ1-1
DNA: TGTGCCAGTAGTATTGGCAGTACCACTGAAGCTTTCTTT
CDR3: CASSIGSTTEAFF

V: TRBV18
D: .
length: 14
size: medium-sized
J: TRBJ2-1
DNA: TGTGCCAGCTCACCCTCCGCTAGAAACAATGAGCAGTTCTTC
CDR3: CASSPSARNNEQFF

V: TRBV6-5
D: .
length: 13
size: medium-sized
J: TRBJ2-7
DNA: TGTGCCAGCAGTTACAACAGGGCCTACGAGCAGTACTTC
CDR3: CASSYNRAYEQYF

V: TRBV19
D: TRBD2
length: 14
size: medium-sized
J: TRBJ2-1
DNA: TGTGCCAGTAGTTCCCAATCACGGGAGGGTGAGCAGTTCTTC
CDR3: CASSSQSREGEQFF

V: TRBV5-6
D: .
length: 16
size: few
J: TRBJ1-4
DNA: TGTGCCAGCAGCCCCGCCAGAGGAACCCAGGGGGAAAAACTGTTTTTT
CDR3: CASSPARGTQGEKLFF

V: TRBV6-2/TRBV6-3
D: .
length: 14
size: .
J: TRBJ2-3
DNA: TGTGCCAGCAGCCCCGGGACACGGCTCCCTAAGCAGTATTTT
CDR3: CASSPGTRLPKQYF

V: TRBV6-5
D: TRBD1
length: 15
size: .
J: TRBJ2-1
DNA: TGTGCCAGCAGTTTAGACAGGGATGTCTACAATGAGCAGTTCTTC
CDR3: CASSLDRDVYNEQFF

V: TRBV20-1
D: TRBD2
length: 14
size: .
J: TRBJ2-2
DNA: TGCAGTGCCGACCGGGCGGGAGATGGCGGGGAGCTGTTTTTT
CDR3: CSADRAGDGGELFF

V: TRBV6-5
D: TRBD1
length: 17
size: .
J: TRBJ2-6
DNA: TGTGCCAGCAGCTTAGGACAGGGAAACTTTGGGGCCAACGTCCTGACTTTC
CDR3: CASSLGQGNFGANVLTF

V: TRBV7-6
D: TRBD2
length: 15
size: .
J: TRBJ2-3
DNA: TGTGCCAGCAGCATCATAGCGGGGGGATCCGATACGCAGTATTTT
CDR3: CASSIIAGGSDTQYF

V: TRBV20-1
D: TRBD1
length: 18
size: .
J: TRBJ2-6
DNA: TGCAGTGCTAGTGCCCCCGGGACAGGGAACTCTGGGGCCAACGTCCTGACTTTC
CDR3: CSASAPGTGNSGANVLTF

V: TRBV18
D: .
length: 13
size: many
J: TRBJ2-1
DNA: TGTGCCAGCTCACCAGATTTTGTTAATGAGCAGTTCTTC
CDR3: CASSPDFVNEQFF

V: TRBV19
D: TRBD1
length: 18
size: .
J: TRBJ1-1
DNA: TGTGCCAGTAGTATAATTTGGGTGCGGCGACAGGGGGGAGCTGAAGCTTTCTTT
CDR3: CASSIIWVRRQGGAEAFF

V: TRBV27
D: .
length: 15
size: .
J: TRBJ2-1
DNA: TGTGCCAGCAGAAGACTCAACGGGAGCTCCCCTAAGCGGTTCTTC
CDR3: CASRRLNGSSPKRFF

V: TRBV6-5
D: TRBD1
length: 16
size: few
J: TRBJ1-1
DNA: TGTGCCAGCAGTTACCCCCAGGACAGGGAAAGCCCTGAAGCTTTCTTT
CDR3: CASSYPQDRESPEAFF

V: TRBV27
D: .
length: 14
size: few
J: TRBJ2-7
DNA: TGTGCCAGCAGTTTTAGGGGACCGTCCTACGAGCAGTACTTC
CDR3: CASSFRGPSYEQYF

V: TRBV4-3
D: .
length: 16
size: .
J: TRBJ1-4
DNA: TGCGCCAGCAGCCAAGGGGGAACGGCAACTAATGAAAAACTGTTTTTT
CDR3: CASSQGGTATNEKLFF

V: TRBV20-1
D: .
length: 15
size: .
J: TRBJ1-1
DNA: TGCAGTGTTTTCATTCAGGGGTGGAGGAACACTGAAGCTTTCTTT
CDR3: CSVFIQGWRNTEAFF

V: TRBV7-2
D: .
length: 13
size: few
J: TRBJ2-3
DNA: TGTGCCAGCAGCCCCGGGAGCACAGATACGCAGTATTTT
CDR3: CASSPGSTDTQYF

V: TRBV20-1
D: TRBD2
length: 15
size: .
J: TRBJ2-1
DNA: TGCAGTGCTGGACCCCTGCGGGGGGAAAGGAATGAGCAGTTCTTC
CDR3: CSAGPLRGERNEQFF

V: TRBV30
D: TRBD1
length: 14
size: few
J: TRBJ2-7
DNA: TGTGCCTGGACCCCGGGACAGGGGACCAACGAGCAGTACTTC
CDR3: CAWTPGQGTNEQYF

V: TRBV6-5
D: .
length: 12
size: few
J: TRBJ1-4
DNA: TGTGCCAGCAGTTACTCGCGGGAAAAACTGTTTTTT
CDR3: CASSYSREKLFF

V: TRBV6-5
D: .
length: 14
size: medium-sized
J: TRBJ2-6
DNA: TGTGCCAGCAGTTACGGCCCTGGGGCCAACGTCCTGACTTTC
CDR3: CASSYGPGANVLTF

V: TRBV12-3/TRBV12-4
D: .
length: 13
size: few
J: TRBJ2-7
DNA: TGTGCCAGCAGTTTCGGTGCAACCTACGAGCAGTACTTC
CDR3: CASSFGATYEQYF

V: TRBV24-1
D: .
length: 14
size: few
J: TRBJ2-5
DNA: TGTGCCACCAGTGAACCCGACAGAGAAGAGACCCAGTACTTC
CDR3: CATSEPDREETQYF

V: TRBV10-3
D: TRBD1
length: 13
size: .
J: TRBJ1-1
DNA: TGTGCCATGCGACAGGGGGAGAACACTGAAGCTTTCTTT
CDR3: CAMRQGENTEAFF

V: TRBV20-1
D: TRBD2
length: 14
size: .
J: TRBJ2-2
DNA: TGCAGTGCTACCGGGACTAGGGCGACCGGGGAGCTGTTTTTT
CDR3: CSATGTRATGELFF

V: TRBV29-1
D: .
length: 11
size: .
J: TRBJ2-2
DNA: TGCAGCGTTGAGGGGGCCGGGGAGCTGTTTTTT
CDR3: CSVEGAGELFF

V: TRBV20-1
D: .
length: 13
size: .
J: TRBJ1-2
DNA: TGCAGTGCTCCAAATGACGGACTCTATGGCTACACCTTC
CDR3: CSAPNDGLYGYTF

V: TRBV12-3/TRBV12-4
D: .
length: 16
size: .
J: TRBJ2-3
DNA: TGTGCCAGCAGTCAAGAGGCCGGACGGGCTAGAGATACGCAGTATTTT
CDR3: CASSQEAGRARDTQYF

V: TRBV7-2
D: TRBD2
length: 19
size: .
J: TRBJ2-1
DNA: TGTGCCAGCAGCTTAGCGTTAGGAACTAGCGAGAGCTCCTACAATGAGCAGTTCTTC
CDR3: CASSLALGTSESSYNEQFF

V: TRBV5-4
D: .
length: 16
size: .
J: TRBJ2-3
DNA: TGTGCCAGCAGCTTTGACTCTTCAATTTACACAGATACGCAGTATTTT
CDR3: CASSFDSSIYTDTQYF

V: TRBV20-1
D: .
length: 11
size: .
J: TRBJ2-7
DNA: TGCAGTGCCTCGACAGAAAACGAGCAGTACTTC
CDR3: CSASTENEQYF

V: TRBV4-3
D: .
length: 17
size: .
J: TRBJ2-7
DNA: TGCGCCAGCAGCCAAGGTCCGGAGGGGATAGTCGTCTACGAGCAGTACTTC
CDR3: CASSQGPEGIVVYEQYF

V: TRBV12-3/TRBV12-4
D: .
length: 15
size: .
J: TRBJ1-5
DNA: TGTGCCAGCAGTGTTTCGTGGGATAGCAATCAGCCCCAGCATTTT
CDR3: CASSVSWDSNQPQHF

V: TRBV12-3/TRBV12-4
D: .
length: 13
size: .
J: TRBJ2-7
DNA: TGTGCCAGCAGTTTTAGTACCCTGTACGAGCAGTACTTC
CDR3: CASSFSTLYEQYF

V: TRBV12-3/TRBV12-4
D: TRBD2
length: 15
size: .
J: TRBJ2-5
DNA: TGTGCCAGCAGTTTTGAACTAGCGGGAGAAGAGACCCAGTACTTC
CDR3: CASSFELAGEETQYF

V: TRBV29-1
D: .
length: 14
size: once
J: TRBJ1-4
DNA: TGCAGCGTCCGGGGGGGGGCTGGGGCGGGAAAACTGTTTTTT
CDR3: CSVRGGAGAGKLFF

V: TRBV6-1
D: .
length: 14
size: .
J: TRBJ2-7
DNA: TGTGCCAGCACTACCTTGGGGGGACCCTACGAGCAGTACTTC
CDR3: CASTTLGGPYEQYF

V: TRBV7-2
D: .
length: 14
size: .
J: TRBJ2-3
DNA: TGTGCCAGCAGCTCTCCGCCCTTCACAGATACGCAGTATTTT
CDR3: CASSSPPFTDTQYF

V: TRBV27
D: .
length: 14
size: .
J: TRBJ1-1
DNA: TGTGCCAGCAGGTATCCGGGACAAAACACTGAAGCTTTCTTT
CDR3: CASRYPGQNTEAFF

V: TRBV24-1
D: TRBD2
length: 16
size: .
J: TRBJ2-1
DNA: TGTGCCACCAGTGATTTCTTAGCGAGGGAGGGCAATGAGCAGTTCTTC
CDR3: CATSDFLAREGNEQFF

V: TRBV15
D: .
length: 16
size: .
J: TRBJ1-4
DNA: TGTGCCACCAGCAGAGAGGCGGGGCCCTCTAATGAAAAACTGTTTTTT
CDR3: CATSREAGPSNEKLFF

V: TRBV6-1
D: TRBD1
length: 13
size: .
J: TRBJ1-2
DNA: TGTGCCAGCAGCGAGGGACAGGTCTATGGCTACACCTTC
CDR3: CASSEGQVYGYTF

V: TRBV12-3/TRBV12-4
D: .
length: 12
size: medium-sized
J: TRBJ2-1
DNA: TGTGCCAGCAGTTTAGGCTCGGGACTGCAGTTCTTC
CDR3: CASSLGSGLQFF

V: TRBV30
D: .
length: 16
size: many
J: TRBJ2-5
DNA: TGTGCCTGGAGTGTACAAGGAGGAAGGCGCCAAGAGACCCAGTACTTC
CDR3: CAWSVQGGRRQETQYF

V: TRBV27
D: TRBD2
length: 19
size: few
J: TRBJ2-4
DNA: TGTGCCAGCAGTTCCCTCAAATCCGGGACTAGCGGGGCTAAAAACATTCAGTACTTC
CDR3: CASSSLKSGTSGAKNIQYF

V: TRBV18
D: .
length: 18
size: few
J: TRBJ1-5
DNA: TGTGCCAGCTCACCAGACCCGGGACGGCAATATAGCAATCAGCCCCAGCATTTT
CDR3: CASSPDPGRQYSNQPQHF

V: TRBV11-1
D: .
length: 12
size: .
J: TRBJ2-7
DNA: TGTGCCAGCAGCCCAGGGGCCTACGAGCAGTACTTC
CDR3: CASSPGAYEQYF

V: TRBV12-3/TRBV12-4
D: .
length: 13
size: many
J: TRBJ2-1
DNA: TGTGCCAGCAGTTCGCGTACTCCCACTGAGCAGTTCTTC
CDR3: CASSSRTPTEQFF

V: TRBV20-1
D: .
length: 13
size: .
J: TRBJ1-1
DNA: TGCAGTGCACCGCCCCCCGGACACACTGAAGCTTTCTTT
CDR3: CSAPPPGHTEAFF

V: TRBV20-1
D: .
length: 14
size: .
J: TRBJ2-3
DNA: TGCAGTGCTAGCGGGGACACTCACACAGATACGCAGTATTTT
CDR3: CSASGDTHTDTQYF